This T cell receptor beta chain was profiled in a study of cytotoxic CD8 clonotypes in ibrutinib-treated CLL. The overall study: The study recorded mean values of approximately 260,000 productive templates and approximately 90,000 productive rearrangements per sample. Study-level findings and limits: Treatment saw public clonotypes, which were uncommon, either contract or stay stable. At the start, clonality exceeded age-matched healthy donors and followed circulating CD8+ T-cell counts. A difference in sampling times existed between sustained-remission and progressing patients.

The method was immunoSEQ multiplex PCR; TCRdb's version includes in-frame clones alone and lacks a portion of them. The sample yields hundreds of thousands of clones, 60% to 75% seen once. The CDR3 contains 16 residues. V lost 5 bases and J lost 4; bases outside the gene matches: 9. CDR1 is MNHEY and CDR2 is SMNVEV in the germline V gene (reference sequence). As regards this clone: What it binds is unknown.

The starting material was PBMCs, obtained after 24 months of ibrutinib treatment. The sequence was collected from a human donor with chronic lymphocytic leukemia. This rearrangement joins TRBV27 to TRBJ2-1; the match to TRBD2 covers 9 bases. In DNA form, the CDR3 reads TGTGCCAGCAGTCCAGACCCGGGACTAGCTTACAATGAGCAGTTCTTC. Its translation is CASSPDPGLAYNEQFF.